What follows are 7 T cell receptor beta chains derived from one specimen sequenced in a study of blood T cell repertoires in COVID-19. Clones were sequenced by immunoSEQ multiplex PCR, and TCRdb holds only the in-frame ones, with some missing. Here the sample spans tens of thousands of clones, about 85% being singletons. Sequencing was performed on peripheral blood. These receptors all stem from a human donor in a cohort sampled during active COVID-19.

The table lists this clone with a few counts. This sequence joins TRBV10-1 and TRBJ1-6; maybe TRBD1 (5 bases). This CDR3 is 13 amino acids long. The V gene's germline CDR1 is WNHNN and CDR2 SYGVQD (reference sequence). V lost 6 bases to trimming and J lost 6 bases, with 9 bases between them. CDR3 sequence reads: CASRDNINSPLHF. The CDR3 DNA reads as TGCGCCAGCAGGGACAACATTAATTCACCCCTCCACTTT.

The rearrangement links TRBV27 to TRBJ1-1; D perhaps matches TRBD1 (5 bases). The CDR3 spans 14 residues. The germline gives CDR1 MNHEY, CDR2 SMNVEV (reference sequence). Trimming cost V 4 bases and J 4 bases, with 13 bases left between them. CDR3 in amino acids: CASSSAGLPTEAFF. In DNA form, the CDR3 reads TGTGCCAGCAGTTCGGCAGGGCTTCCCACTGAAGCTTTCTTT.

The chain recombines TRBV28 with TRBJ1-1, with 8 bases identical to TRBD1. CDR3 length: 16 amino acids. CDR1 MDHEN and CDR2 SYDVKM come from the germline V gene. The J segment lost 0 bases and the V segment lost 5 bases, leaving 8 bases of the junction unmatched. The CDR3 sequence: CASSDDRGPVNTEAFF. The CDR3 DNA sequence: TGTGCCAGCAGTGACGACAGGGGACCGGTGAACACTGAAGCTTTCTTT.

This rearrangement joins TRBV25-1 to TRBJ2-6, with D perhaps TRBD2 (6 bases). The germline V and J ends were trimmed by 2 bases and 1 base, with 6 bases remaining between them. In germline, CDR1 is MGHDK, CDR2 SYGVNS. This CDR3 has 15 residues. The CDR3 coding sequence is TGTGCCAGCAGTGAAGGGGGGTCTGGGGCCAACGTCCTGACTTTC. Translating gives CASSEGGSGANVLTF.

This clone was seen only a few times. V and J are TRBV7-3 and TRBJ1-6; D unclear. The CDR3 contains 12 residues. Trimming left V 3 bases short and J 10 bases short, with 7 bases between. Germline CDR1 reads SGHTA; CDR2 reads FQGTGA. CDR3 sequence (DNA): TGTGCCAGCAGCTTTGGGCTATCACCCCTCCACTTT. Its protein is CASSFGLSPLHF.

The V call is TRBV6-5, the J call TRBJ2-7; TRBD1 matches 11 bases. The CDR3 is 14 amino acids. Per germline, CDR1 MNHEY and CDR2 SVGAGI. V shed 5 bases, J shed 4 bases, and the junction held 4 bases outside the gene matches. CDR3 residues: CASSTGTGGYEQYF. The DNA for the CDR3 is TGTGCCAGCAGTACCGGGACAGGGGGTTACGAGCAGTACTTC.

This chain joins TRBV14 and TRBJ2-7, with D maybe TRBD1 (6 bases). V lost 2 bases and J lost 3, with 8 bases in between. Germline V gene lookup returns CDR1 SGHDN and CDR2 FVKESK. The CDR3 is 13 amino acids. The CDR3: CASSQQGNYEQYF. For the CDR3, the DNA is TGTGCCAGCAGCCAACAGGGGAACTACGAGCAGTACTTC. Full variable domain (missing parts from reference TRBV14 and TRBJ2-7): EAGVTQFPSHSVIEKGQTVTLRCDPISGHDNLYWYRRVMGKEIKFLLHFVKESKQDESGMPNNRFLAERTGGTYSTLKVQPAELEDSGVYFCASSQQGNYEQYFGPGTRLTVT.